This T cell receptor (beta chain) originates from a study of tumor-infiltrating lymphocytes in localized non-small cell lung cancer. Study summary: Tumor tissue and non-adjacent uninvolved lung came from each patient. Whole-study results and caveats: Higher tumor T cell infiltration than in uninvolved lung was supported by TCRbeta sequencing. Only some patients had TCR sequencing, depending on available tissue. No T-cell fraction difference was seen between IM1 and IM2 tumors.

There are 16 residues in the CDR3. Germline V gives CDR1 MNHEY, CDR2 SVGAGI. Losses at the gene ends were 0 bases for V and 4 bases for J; bases not matched to a gene: 6. Generated by immunoSEQ multiplex PCR, the TCRdb table keeps only in-frame clones and is missing some. In the table there are tens of thousands of clones, approximately 85% of which are singletons. Concerning this clone itself: Its antigen is currently unknown.

Sequencing was carried out using lung tumor tissue. This TCR came from a human donor with non-small cell lung cancer. This chain uses TRBV6-5 with TRBJ1-2; TRBD1 agrees at 9 bases. CDR3 protein: CASSYSRTGAGYGYTF. CDR3 DNA: TGTGCCAGCAGTTACTCCAGGACAGGGGCTGGCTATGGCTACACCTTC.